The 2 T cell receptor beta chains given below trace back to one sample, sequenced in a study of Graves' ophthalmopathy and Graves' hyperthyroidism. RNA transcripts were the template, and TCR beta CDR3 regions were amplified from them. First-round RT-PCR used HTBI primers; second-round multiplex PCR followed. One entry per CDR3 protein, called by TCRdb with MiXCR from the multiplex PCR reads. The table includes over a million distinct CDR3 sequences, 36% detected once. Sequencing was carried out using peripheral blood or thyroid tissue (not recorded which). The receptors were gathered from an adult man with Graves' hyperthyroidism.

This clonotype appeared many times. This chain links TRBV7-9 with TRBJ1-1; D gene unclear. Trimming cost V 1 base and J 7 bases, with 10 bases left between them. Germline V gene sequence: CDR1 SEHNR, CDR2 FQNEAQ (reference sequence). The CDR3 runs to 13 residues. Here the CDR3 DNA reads TGTGCCAGCAGCTTAGAGGGAGCAGGTGAAGCTTTCTTT. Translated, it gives CASSLEGAGEAFF.

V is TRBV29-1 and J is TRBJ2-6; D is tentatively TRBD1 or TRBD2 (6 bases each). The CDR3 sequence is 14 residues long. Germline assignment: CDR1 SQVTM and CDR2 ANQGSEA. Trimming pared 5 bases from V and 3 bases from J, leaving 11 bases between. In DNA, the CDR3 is TGCAGCGTTCTTGGGGGGCGTGGGGCCAACGTCCTGACTTTC. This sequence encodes CSVLGGRGANVLTF.